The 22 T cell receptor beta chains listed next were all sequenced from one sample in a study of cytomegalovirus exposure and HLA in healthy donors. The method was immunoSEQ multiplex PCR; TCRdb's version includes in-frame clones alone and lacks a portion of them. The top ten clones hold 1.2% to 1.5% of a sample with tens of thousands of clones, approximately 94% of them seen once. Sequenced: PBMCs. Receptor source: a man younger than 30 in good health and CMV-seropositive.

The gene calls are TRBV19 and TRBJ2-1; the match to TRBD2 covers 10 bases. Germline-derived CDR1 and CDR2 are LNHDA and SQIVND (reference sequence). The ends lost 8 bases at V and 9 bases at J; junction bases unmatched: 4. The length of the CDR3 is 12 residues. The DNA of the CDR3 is TGTGCCAGTGGTACTAGCGGGATTGAGCAGTTCTTC. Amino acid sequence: CASGTSGIEQFF.

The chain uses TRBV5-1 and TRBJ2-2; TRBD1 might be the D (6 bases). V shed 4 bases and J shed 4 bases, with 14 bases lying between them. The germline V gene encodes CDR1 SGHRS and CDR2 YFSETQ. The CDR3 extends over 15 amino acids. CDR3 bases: TGCGCCAGCAGCAACAGGGTGATGGGCACCGGGGAGCTGTTTTTT. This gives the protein CASSNRVMGTGELFF.

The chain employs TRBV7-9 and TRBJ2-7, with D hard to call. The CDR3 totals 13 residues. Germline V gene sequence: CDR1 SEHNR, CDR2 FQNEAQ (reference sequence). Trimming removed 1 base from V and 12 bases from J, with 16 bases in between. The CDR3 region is CASSLGVGLRLYF. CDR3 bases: TGTGCCAGCAGCTTAGGGGTCGGTTTGAGGCTGTACTTC. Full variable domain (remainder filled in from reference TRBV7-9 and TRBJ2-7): DTGVSQNPRHKITKRGQNVTFRCDPISEHNRLYWYRQTLGQGPEFLTYFQNEAQLEKSRLLSDRFSAERPKGSFSTLEIQRTEQGDSAMYLCASSLGVGLRLYFGPGTRLTVT.

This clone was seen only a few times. The CDR3 bases are TGCGCCAGCAGCCAAGAGTGGGGAGGGGCCATCTGGGAGCAGTACTTC. Translation gives CASSQEWGGAIWEQYF. This chain connects TRBV4-1 to TRBJ2-7, with 7 bases matching TRBD2. Germline V CDR1 and CDR2: MGHRA, YSYEKL. CDR3 length: 16 residues. J gave up 7 bases and V 0 bases, and 12 bases lay outside the gene matches.

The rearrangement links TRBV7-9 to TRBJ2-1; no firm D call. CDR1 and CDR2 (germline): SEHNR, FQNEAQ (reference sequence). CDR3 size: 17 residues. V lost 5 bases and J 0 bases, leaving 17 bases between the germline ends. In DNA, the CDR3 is TGTGCCAGCAGCCTAGACTGGCAATGGAGCTCCTACAATGAGCAGTTCTTC. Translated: CASSLDWQWSSYNEQFF.

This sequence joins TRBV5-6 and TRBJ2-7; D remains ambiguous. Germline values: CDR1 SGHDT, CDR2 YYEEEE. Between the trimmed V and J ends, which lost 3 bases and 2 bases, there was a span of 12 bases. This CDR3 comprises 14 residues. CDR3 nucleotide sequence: TGTGCCAGCAGCTCGGTTATTCGAACCTACGAGCAGTACTTC. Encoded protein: CASSSVIRTYEQYF.

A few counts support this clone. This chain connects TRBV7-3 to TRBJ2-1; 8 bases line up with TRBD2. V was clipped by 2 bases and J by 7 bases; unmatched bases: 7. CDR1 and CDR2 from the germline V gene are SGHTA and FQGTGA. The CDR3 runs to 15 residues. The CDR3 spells CASSLRSGGRNEQFF. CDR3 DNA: TGTGCCAGCAGCTTACGGTCGGGAGGGCGAAATGAGCAGTTCTTC.

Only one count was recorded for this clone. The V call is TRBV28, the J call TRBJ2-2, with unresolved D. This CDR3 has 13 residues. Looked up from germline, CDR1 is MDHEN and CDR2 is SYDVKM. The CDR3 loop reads CSTYIANTGELFF. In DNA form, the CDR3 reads TGTTCGACTTACATCGCGAACACCGGGGAGCTGTTTTTT.

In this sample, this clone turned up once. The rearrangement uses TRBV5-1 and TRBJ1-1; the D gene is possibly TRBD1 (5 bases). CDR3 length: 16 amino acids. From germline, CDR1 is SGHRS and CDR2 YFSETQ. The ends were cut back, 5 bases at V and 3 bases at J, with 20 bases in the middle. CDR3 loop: CASRFGLGRTDTEAFF. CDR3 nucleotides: TGCGCCAGCAGATTCGGTCTGGGGCGGACCGACACTGAAGCTTTCTTT.

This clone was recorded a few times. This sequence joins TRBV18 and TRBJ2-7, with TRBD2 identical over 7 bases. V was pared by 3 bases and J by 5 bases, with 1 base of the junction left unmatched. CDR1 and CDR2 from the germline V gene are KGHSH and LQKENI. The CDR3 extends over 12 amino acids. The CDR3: CASSPTSDEQYF. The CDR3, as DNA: TGTGCCAGCTCACCCACTAGCGACGAGCAGTACTTC.

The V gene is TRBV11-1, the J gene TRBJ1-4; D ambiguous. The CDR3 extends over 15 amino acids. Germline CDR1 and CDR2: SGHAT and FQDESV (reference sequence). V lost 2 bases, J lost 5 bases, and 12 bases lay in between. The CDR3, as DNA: TGTGCCAGCAGCTTAACTATGACGGGAAATGAAAAACTGTTTTTT. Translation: CASSLTMTGNEKLFF.

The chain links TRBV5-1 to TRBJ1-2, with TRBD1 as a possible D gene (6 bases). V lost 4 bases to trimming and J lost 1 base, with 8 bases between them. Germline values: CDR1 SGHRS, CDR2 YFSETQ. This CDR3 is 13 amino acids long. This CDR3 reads CASSRDINYGYTF. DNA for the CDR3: TGCGCCAGCAGCCGGGACATTAACTATGGCTACACCTTC. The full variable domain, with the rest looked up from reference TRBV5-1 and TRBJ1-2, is KAGVTQTPRYLIKTRGQQVTLSCSPISGHRSVSWYQQTPGQGLQFLFEYFSETQRNKGNFPGRFSGRQFSNSRSEMNVSTLELGDSALYLCASSRDINYGYTFGSGTRLTVV.

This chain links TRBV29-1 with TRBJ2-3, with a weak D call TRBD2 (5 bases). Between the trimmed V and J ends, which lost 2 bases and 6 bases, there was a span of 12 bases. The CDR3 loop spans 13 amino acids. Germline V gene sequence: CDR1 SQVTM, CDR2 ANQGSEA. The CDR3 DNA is TGCAGCGTTGAAAGAGGGTCGGTCGATACGCAGTATTTT. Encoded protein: CSVERGSVDTQYF.

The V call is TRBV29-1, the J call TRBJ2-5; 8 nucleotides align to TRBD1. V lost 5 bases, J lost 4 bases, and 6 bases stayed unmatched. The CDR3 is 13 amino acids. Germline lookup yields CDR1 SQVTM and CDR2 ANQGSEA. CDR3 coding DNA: TGCAGCGTTCGGGGACAGGCGGGAGAGACCCAGTACTTC. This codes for CSVRGQAGETQYF.

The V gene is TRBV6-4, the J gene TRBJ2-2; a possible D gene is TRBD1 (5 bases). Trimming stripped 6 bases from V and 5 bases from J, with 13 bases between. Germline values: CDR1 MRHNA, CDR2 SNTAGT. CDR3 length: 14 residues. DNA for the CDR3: TGTGCCAGCAGCCTTCAGGGAAGAACCGGGGAGCTGTTTTTT. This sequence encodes CASSLQGRTGELFF.

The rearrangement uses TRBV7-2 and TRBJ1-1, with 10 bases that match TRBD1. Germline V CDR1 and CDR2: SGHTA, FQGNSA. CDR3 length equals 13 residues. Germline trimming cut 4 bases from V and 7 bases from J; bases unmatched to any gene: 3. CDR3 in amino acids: CASSWDRGFEAFF. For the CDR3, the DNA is TGTGCCAGCAGCTGGGACAGGGGATTTGAAGCTTTCTTT.

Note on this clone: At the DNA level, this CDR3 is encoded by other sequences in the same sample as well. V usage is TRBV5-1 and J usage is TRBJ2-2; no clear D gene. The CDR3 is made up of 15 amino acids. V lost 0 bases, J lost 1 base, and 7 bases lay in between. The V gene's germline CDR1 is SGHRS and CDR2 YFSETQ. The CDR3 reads CASSLASQNTGELFF. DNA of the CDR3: TGCGCCAGCAGCTTGGCCTCACAGAACACCGGGGAGCTGTTTTTT.

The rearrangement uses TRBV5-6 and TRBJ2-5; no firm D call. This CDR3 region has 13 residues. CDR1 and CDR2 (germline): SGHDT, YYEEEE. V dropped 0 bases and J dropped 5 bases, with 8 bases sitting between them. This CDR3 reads CASSLGGGETQYF. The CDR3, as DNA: TGTGCCAGCAGCTTGGGAGGTGGTGAGACCCAGTACTTC. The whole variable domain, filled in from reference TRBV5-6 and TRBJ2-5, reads DAGVTQSPTHLIKTRGQQVTLRCSPKSGHDTVSWYQQALGQGPQFIFQYYEEEERQRGNFPDRFSGHQFPNYSSELNVNALLLGDSALYLCASSLGGGETQYFGPGTRLLVL.

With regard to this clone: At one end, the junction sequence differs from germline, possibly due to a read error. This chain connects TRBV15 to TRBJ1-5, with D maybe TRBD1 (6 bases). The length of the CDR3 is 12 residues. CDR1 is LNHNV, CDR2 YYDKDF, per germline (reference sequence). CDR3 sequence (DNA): TGTGCCACCAGCAGAGATGGGGGCTTCCTGGATTTT. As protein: CATSRDGGFLDF.

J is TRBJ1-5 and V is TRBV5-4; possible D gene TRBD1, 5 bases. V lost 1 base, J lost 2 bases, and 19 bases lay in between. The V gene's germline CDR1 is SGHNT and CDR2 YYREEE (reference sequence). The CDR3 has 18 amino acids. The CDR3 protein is CASSLLRGGIEGNQPQHF. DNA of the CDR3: TGTGCCAGCAGCTTGTTAAGGGGAGGGATTGAGGGCAATCAGCCCCAGCATTTT. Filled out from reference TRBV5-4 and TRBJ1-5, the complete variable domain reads ETGVTQSPTHLIKTRGQQVTLRCSSQSGHNTVSWYQQALGQGPQFIFQYYREEENGRGNFPPRFSGLQFPNYSSELNVNALELDDSALYLCASSLLRGGIEGNQPQHFGDGTRLSIL.

CDR3 nucleotide sequence: TGTGCCAGCAGGTTCATGCCCGTAGCGGGAGGGCTCACAGATACGCAGTATTTT. Protein: CASRFMPVAGGLTDTQYF. This chain joins TRBV28 and TRBJ2-3; 11 positions agree with TRBD2. The CDR3 sequence is 18 residues long. Trimming removed 6 bases from V and 2 bases from J; junction bases left unmatched: 13. Germline CDR1 is MDHEN and CDR2 is SYDVKM.

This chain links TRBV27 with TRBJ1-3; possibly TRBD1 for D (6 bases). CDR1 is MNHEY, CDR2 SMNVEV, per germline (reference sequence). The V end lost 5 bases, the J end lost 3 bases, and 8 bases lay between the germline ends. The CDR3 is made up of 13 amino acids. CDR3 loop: CASSLRGGNTIYF. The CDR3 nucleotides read TGTGCCAGCAGTCTCAGGGGTGGAAACACCATATATTTT.